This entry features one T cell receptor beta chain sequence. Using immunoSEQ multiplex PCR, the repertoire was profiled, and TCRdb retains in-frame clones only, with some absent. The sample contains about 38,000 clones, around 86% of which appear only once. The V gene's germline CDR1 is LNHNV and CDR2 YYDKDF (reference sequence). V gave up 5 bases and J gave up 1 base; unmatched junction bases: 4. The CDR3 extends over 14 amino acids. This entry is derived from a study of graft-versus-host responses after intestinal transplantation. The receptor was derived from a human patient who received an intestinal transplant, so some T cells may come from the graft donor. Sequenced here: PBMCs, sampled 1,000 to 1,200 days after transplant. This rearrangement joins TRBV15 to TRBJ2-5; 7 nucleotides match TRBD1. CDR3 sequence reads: CATSFDRVQETQYF. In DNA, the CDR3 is TGTGCCACCAGCTTCGACAGGGTCCAAGAGACCCAGTACTTC.